Presented here are 5 T cell receptor beta chains from one specimen sequenced in a study of CXCR3-negative and CXCR3-positive naive CD8 T cells. Findings and limits, study-wide: CXCR3-positive naive cells carried more hydrophobic TRB CDR3s than CXCR3-negative naive cells did.

Their antigens are not known. UMI-labeled TRB cDNA libraries were prepared by 5' RACE. TCRdb reprocessed the 5' RACE reads and keeps a single row for each CDR3 protein, giving no DNA. The table lists some 68,000 distinct CDR3 sequences, with around 4.8% in the top ten. The specimen was naive CXCR3+ CD8+ T cells from blood. Subset meaning: CD45RO-CCR7+CD27+CD95- naive CD8+ T cells expressing CXCR3 (TNR3+). The receptors were sampled from a human donor in good health. Some clones in this sample may be carry-over from other donors' samples.

The rearrangement uses TRBV15 and TRBJ1-1; the TCRdb D gene call, TRBD1, has no DNA to confirm it. This CDR3 region has 14 residues. Germline assignment: CDR1 LNHNV and CDR2 YYDKDF (reference sequence). CDR3 residues: CATSRETGDTEAFF.

The rearrangement uses TRBV9 and TRBJ2-1; with no DNA, the TCRdb D assignment of TRBD2 cannot be verified. The CDR3 has 16 residues. Germline CDR1 is SGDLS and CDR2 is YYNGEE. Here the CDR3 reads CASSVGASGGHNEQFF.

CDR3 sequence reads: CSVQTNTEAFF. The V and J genes are TRBV29-1 and TRBJ1-1. CDR3 length: 11 residues. The germline V gene has CDR1 SQVTM and CDR2 ANQGSEA.

This rearrangement joins TRBV5-1 to TRBJ2-2. Germline V lookup: CDR1 SGHRS, CDR2 YFSETQ. The CDR3 consists of 13 residues. The CDR3: CASSFYGTGELFF. The full variable domain, completed using reference TRBV5-1 and TRBJ2-2, is KAGVTQTPRYLIKTRGQQVTLSCSPISGHRSVSWYQQTPGQGLQFLFEYFSETQRNKGNFPGRFSGRQFSNSRSEMNVSTLELGDSALYLCASSFYGTGELFFGEGSRLTVL.

The chain is built from TRBV5-1 and TRBJ2-5. Per germline, CDR1 SGHRS and CDR2 YFSETQ. The CDR3 is 17 amino acids. CDR3 sequence reads: CASSSFSVTAGGETQYF.